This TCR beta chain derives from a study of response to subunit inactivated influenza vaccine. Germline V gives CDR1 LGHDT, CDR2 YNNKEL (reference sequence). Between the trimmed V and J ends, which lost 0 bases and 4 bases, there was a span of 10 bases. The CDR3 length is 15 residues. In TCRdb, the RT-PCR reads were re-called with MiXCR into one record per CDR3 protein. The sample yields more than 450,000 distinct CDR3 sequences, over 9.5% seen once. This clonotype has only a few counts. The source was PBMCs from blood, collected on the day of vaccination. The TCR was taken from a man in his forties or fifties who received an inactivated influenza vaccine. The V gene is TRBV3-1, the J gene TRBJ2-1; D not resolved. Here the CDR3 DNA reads TGTGCCAGCAGCCAAGATTCGTTGCCGTACAATGAGCAGTTCTTC. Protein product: CASSQDSLPYNEQFF.